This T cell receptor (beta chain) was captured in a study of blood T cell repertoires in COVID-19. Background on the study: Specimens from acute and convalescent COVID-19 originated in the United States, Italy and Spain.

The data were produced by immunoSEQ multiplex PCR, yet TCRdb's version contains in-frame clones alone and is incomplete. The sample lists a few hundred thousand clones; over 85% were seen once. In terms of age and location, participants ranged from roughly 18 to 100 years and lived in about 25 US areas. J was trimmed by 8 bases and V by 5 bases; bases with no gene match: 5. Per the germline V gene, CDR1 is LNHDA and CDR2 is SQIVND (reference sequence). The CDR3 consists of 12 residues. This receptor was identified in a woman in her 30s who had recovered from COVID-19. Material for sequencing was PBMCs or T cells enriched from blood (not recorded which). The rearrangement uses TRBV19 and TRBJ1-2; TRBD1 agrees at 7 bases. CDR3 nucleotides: TGTGCCAGTAGTGAACAGGACAGGGGCTACACCTTC. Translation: CASSEQDRGYTF.